This T cell receptor (beta chain) derives from a study of metastatic and nonmetastatic thyroid tumors. Study results and caveats: Relative to benign nodules, malignant thyroid tumors were reportedly characterized by significantly elevated TCR beta diversity in blood and tumor.

Until they underwent thyroid surgery, no patient had received any treatment. For this clone: Its antigen is unidentified.

V shed 5 bases and J 2 bases; nucleotides not matched to a gene: 6. Germline V CDR1 and CDR2: MNHNS, SASEGT. CDR3 length: 15 residues. As originally analysed: Construction of a distant-metastasis classifier for papillary thyroid cancer relied on CDR3 differences across clinicopathological groups. MiXCR was used by TCRdb to re-call the PCR reads. TCRdb, not the authors, supplied the V and J calls. The profile shows thousands of clones, approximately 34% of them singletons. The sample consisted of tumor tissue. The chain couples TRBV6-1 to TRBJ1-2, with 9 bases matching TRBD1. The TCR comes from a female donor with papillary thyroid cancer or a benign thyroid nodule (not recorded which). Some clones in this sample may be carry-over from other donors' samples. For the CDR3, the DNA is TGTGCCAGCAGTCGGGGGACAGGGTACAACTATGGCTACACCTTC. It yields the protein CASSRGTGYNYGYTF.